This T cell receptor (beta chain) derives from a study of blood T cell repertoires in COVID-19. Background on the study: Italy, Spain and the United States were the sources of the convalescent and acute COVID-19 samples. Sample material is recorded as cDNA or gDNA derived from T cells, B-cell-depleted T cells, or PBMCs.

Source study methods: The authors estimated nucleated cell counts from reference gene primer amplification. TCRdb's table, derived via immunoSEQ multiplex PCR, lists solely in-frame clones and lacks some. V and J calls and clone size are as listed in that table; D and trimming were resolved from the DNA. The sample includes tens of thousands of clones, 89% of them seen just once. The CDR3 runs to 16 residues. Trimming at V came to 6 bases and at J to 6 bases, leaving 14 bases not matched to a gene. The germline CDR1 and CDR2 sequences are MDHEN and SYDVKM. This sequence joins TRBV28 and TRBJ1-1; 9 bases fit TRBD1. The specimen sequenced was peripheral blood. The TCR was taken from a human donor in a cohort sampled during active COVID-19. The CDR3 sequence is CASSPPLWTGVAEAFF. The CDR3 region has the DNA TGTGCCAGCAGCCCACCCCTCTGGACAGGGGTTGCTGAAGCTTTCTTT.